This T cell receptor beta chain was sequenced during a study of cytomegalovirus exposure and HLA in healthy donors. Overall study findings and caveats: In an earlier analysis, in 620 or so donors, most V segments appeared productive either ~90% or ~30% of the time. The authors considered a cluster of highly shared sequence variants likely to be a sequencing artifact. Across donors, presence/absence analyses took sequencing depth to be roughly uniform. Associated with cytomegalovirus, according to the listing, were some 180 TCR beta chains.

J was trimmed by 12 bases and V by 0 bases; bases with no gene match: 17. The CDR3 is 16 amino acids. Germline CDR1 and CDR2: GTSNPN and SVGIG (reference sequence). A multiplex PCR was run with 60 Vbeta primers and 13 Jbeta primers. Here immunoSEQ multiplex PCR was the method, and the copy in TCRdb shows in-frame clones only, minus some. The table shows about 89,000 clones, with about nine tenths occurring only once. This clone was observed once. Its matching antigen is unknown. The V call is TRBV30, the J call TRBJ2-1; 7 positions agree with TRBD1. The sequence was obtained from a man in his thirties or forties in good health and CMV-seropositive. Sequenced sample: PBMCs. The CDR3 nucleotides are TGTGCCTGGAGTGTACTATCGAGGGGGCGCGGGCTGGGGCAGTTCTTC. Its protein product is CAWSVLSRGRGLGQFF.